The next 5 T cell receptor beta chains were all read from a single sample in a study of shared clonotypes between healthy human individuals. Sequencing was performed with immunoSEQ multiplex PCR; in TCRdb, only in-frame clones are kept and a portion is missing. The sample lists around 600,000 clones, roughly 98% occurring once. CD45RO-negative, CCR7-selected cells formed the naive CD8 fraction, which excluded terminally differentiated effector memory CD45RA+ cells. The sequenced sample consisted of naive CD8+ T cells sorted from blood. The receptors originated from a man younger than 45 in good health.

The rearrangement joins TRBV4-3 to TRBJ2-7; 8 nucleotides match TRBD1. Germline CDR1 LGHNA, CDR2 YSLEER. The CDR3 totals 14 residues. Trimming at V came to 3 bases and at J to 7 bases, leaving 8 bases not matched to a gene. This CDR3 reads CASSHGTGTLEQYF. The CDR3 bases are TGCGCCAGCAGCCATGGGACAGGTACTTTAGAGCAGTACTTC.

The genes are TRBV5-1 and TRBJ1-1; possibly TRBD1 for D (6 bases). Germline V CDR1 and CDR2: SGHRS, YFSETQ. This CDR3 is built from 14 residues. V lost 2 bases and J lost 1, with 9 bases in between. CDR3: CASSFRTANTEAFF. CDR3 coding DNA: TGCGCCAGCAGCTTTCGGACAGCGAACACTGAAGCTTTCTTT.

The chain couples TRBV9 to TRBJ2-3, with TRBD2 identical over 10 bases. Germline CDR1 is SGDLS and CDR2 is YYNGEE. After removal of 3 bases from V and 2 bases from J, the junction contained 12 bases not matched to a gene. The CDR3 consists of 18 residues. The CDR3 region is CASSEPTVAGGPTDTQYF. For the CDR3, the DNA is TGTGCCAGCAGCGAGCCTACTGTAGCGGGAGGTCCCACAGATACGCAGTATTTT.

J is TRBJ2-3 and V is TRBV7-8; 8 positions match TRBD1. The CDR3 covers 15 residues. The V and J ends lost 4 bases and 4 bases, in that order; junction bases with no gene match: 7. The germline gives CDR1 SGHVS, CDR2 FQNEAQ. The CDR3 sequence: CASSSLRGRSDTQYF. As DNA, the CDR3 is TGTGCCAGCAGCTCCCTCAGGGGGCGGTCAGATACGCAGTATTTT.

The chain combines TRBV2 with TRBJ2-7; TRBD1 matches at 9 bases. The junction had 2 bases not matched to a gene; V was cut back by 8 bases and J by 3 bases. The CDR3 spans 12 residues. Looked up from germline, CDR1 is SNHLY and CDR2 is FYNNEI. CDR3 sequence reads: CASDRGDYEQYF. The CDR3 nucleotides read TGTGCCAGCGACAGGGGGGACTACGAGCAGTACTTC.